Shown below are 2 T cell receptor beta chains from a single sample sequenced in a study of graft-versus-host responses after intestinal transplantation. The table came from immunoSEQ multiplex PCR; TCRdb's copy has only in-frame clones and leaves some out. The top ten clones hold around 1.2% of a sample with some 110,000 clones, 85% to 95% of them seen once. Antigens for these TCRs are unknown. Sequencing was performed on unstimulated CD8+ T cells sorted from spleen or lymph node cells, taken before transplant. The receptors originated from a human donor who was the organ donor for an intestinal transplant.

In its sample, this clone was seen a few times. The chain recombines TRBV9 with TRBJ2-1; 9 bases line up with TRBD2. Germline CDR1 SGDLS, CDR2 YYNGEE. V was pared by 4 bases and J by 3 bases, with 5 bases of the junction left unmatched. The CDR3 runs to 15 residues. Here the CDR3 DNA reads TGTGCCAGCAGCCGGCGGGAGGGCCACTACAATGAGCAGTTCTTC. Translation gives CASSRREGHYNEQFF. The full variable domain, completed using reference TRBV9 and TRBJ2-1, is DSGVTQTPKHLITATGQRVTLRCSPRSGDLSVYWYQQSLDQGLQFLIQYYNGEERAKGNILERFSAQQFPDLHSELNLSSLELGDSALYFCASSRREGHYNEQFFGPGTRLTVL.

The chain uses TRBV2 and TRBJ1-3; D unclear. The ends were cut back, 5 bases at V and 2 bases at J, with 34 bases in the middle. The CDR3 extends over 22 amino acids. Per the germline V gene, CDR1 is SNHLY and CDR2 is FYNNEI. The CDR3 region has the DNA TGTGCCAGCAGTCAACAGTGGGCAGGAGGAGACTTGTATGGGCTCCCTGGAAACACCATATATTTT. It specifies CASSQQWAGGDLYGLPGNTIYF.